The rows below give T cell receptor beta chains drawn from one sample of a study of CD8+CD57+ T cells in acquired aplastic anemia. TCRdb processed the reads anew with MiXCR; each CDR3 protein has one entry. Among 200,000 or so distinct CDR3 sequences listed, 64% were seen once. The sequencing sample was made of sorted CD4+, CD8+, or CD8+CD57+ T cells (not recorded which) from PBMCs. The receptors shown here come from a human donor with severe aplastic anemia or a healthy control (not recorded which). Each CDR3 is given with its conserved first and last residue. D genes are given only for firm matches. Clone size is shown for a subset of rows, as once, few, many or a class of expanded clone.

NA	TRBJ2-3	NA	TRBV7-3	CASSLGGGGPDTQYF	TGTGCCAGCAGCTTAGGAGGGGGGGGGCCAGATACGCAGTATTTT
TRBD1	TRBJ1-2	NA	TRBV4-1	CASSQGPTGGWNYGYTF	TGCGCCAGCAGCCAAGGACCGACAGGGGGCTGGAACTATGGCTACACCTTC
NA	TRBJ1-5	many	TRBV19	CASRPAGGSSQPQHF	TGTGCCAGTAGACCCGCCGGGGGGTCCAGTCAGCCCCAGCATTTT
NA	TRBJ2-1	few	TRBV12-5	CASGLPWDSIEPSYNEQFF	TGTGCTAGTGGTTTGCCTTGGGACTCTATAGAGCCCTCCTACAATGAGCAGTTCTTC
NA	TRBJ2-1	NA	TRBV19	CASSPGTWYEQFF	TGTGCCAGTAGTCCCGGTACGTGGTATGAGCAGTTCTTC
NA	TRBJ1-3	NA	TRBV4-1	CASSQERGAGGNTIYF	TGCGCCAGCAGCCAAGAACGGGGGGCAGGAGGAAACACCATATATTTT
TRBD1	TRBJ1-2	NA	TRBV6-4	CASSDSPDRESYGYAF	TGTGCCAGCAGTGACTCCCCGGACAGGGAGAGCTATGGCTACGCCTTC
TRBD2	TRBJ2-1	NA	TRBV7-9	CASSQTSGQYNEQFF	TGTGCCAGCAGCCAGACTAGCGGGCAGTACAATGAGCAGTTCTTC
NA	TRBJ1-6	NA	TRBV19	CASSGREYSPLHF	TGTGCCAGTAGCGGCAGGGAGTATTCACCCCTCCACTTT
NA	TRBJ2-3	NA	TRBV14	CASSQEGGTFRTDTQYF	TGTGCCAGCAGCCAAGAAGGAGGGACTTTCAGAACAGATACGCAGTATTTT
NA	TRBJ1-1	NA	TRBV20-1	CSARGLGGTEAFF	TGCAGTGCTAGGGGCTTAGGAGGCACTGAAGCTTTCTTT
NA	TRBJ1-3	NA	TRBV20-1	CSAKLGGSGNTIYF	TGCAGTGCTAAGTTAGGGGGCTCTGGAAACACCATATATTTT
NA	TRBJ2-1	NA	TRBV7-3	CASSPQGSNNEQFF	TGTGCCAGCAGCCCGCAAGGTTCGAACAATGAGCAGTTCTTC
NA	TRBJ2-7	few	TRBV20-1	CSAKSYEQYF	TGCAGTGCTAAGTCCTACGAGCAGTACTTC
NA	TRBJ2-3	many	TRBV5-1	CASSSLPSWGTTDTQYF	TGCGCCAGCAGCTCCCTTCCGAGTTGGGGCACGACAGATACGCAGTATTTT
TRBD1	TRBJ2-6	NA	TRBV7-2	CASSLWGQGTNVLTF	TGTGCCAGCAGCTTGTGGGGACAGGGTACCAACGTCCTGACTTTC
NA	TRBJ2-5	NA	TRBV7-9	CASSPPRTLETQYF	TGTGCCAGCAGCCCCCCCCGGACCTTGGAGACCCAGTACTTC
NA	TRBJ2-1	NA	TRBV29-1	CSVVGETLVYNEQFF	TGCAGCGTTGTGGGGGAGACCTTAGTCTACAATGAGCAGTTCTTC
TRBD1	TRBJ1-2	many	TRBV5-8	CASSSGQGVYGYTF	TGTGCCAGCAGCTCCGGACAGGGGGTCTATGGCTACACCTTC
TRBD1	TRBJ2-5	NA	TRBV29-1	CSVTTGAETQYF	TGCAGCGTCACAACAGGGGCCGAGACCCAGTACTTC
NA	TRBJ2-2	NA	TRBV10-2	CASSEQAGEVAGELFF	TGCGCCAGCAGTGAGCAGGCAGGGGAGGTCGCCGGGGAGCTGTTTTTT
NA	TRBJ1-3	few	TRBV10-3	CAISGLGSGNTIYF	TGTGCCATCAGTGGTTTGGGGTCTGGAAACACCATATATTTT
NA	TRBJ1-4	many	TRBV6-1	CASSELATNEKLFF	TGTGCCAGCAGTGAATTGGCAACTAATGAAAAACTGTTTTTT
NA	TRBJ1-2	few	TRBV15	CATSRRPGAVFYGYTF	TGTGCCACCAGCAGACGACCCGGGGCAGTCTTCTATGGCTACACCTTC
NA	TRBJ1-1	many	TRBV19	CASSIERRVTEAFF	TGTGCCAGTAGTATAGAGAGGAGGGTCACTGAAGCTTTCTTT
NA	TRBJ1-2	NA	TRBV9	CASSVVQGSDYGYTF	TGTGCCAGCAGCGTAGTTCAGGGGTCGGACTATGGCTACACCTTC
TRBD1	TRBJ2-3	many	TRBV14	CASRRDRLDTQYF	TGTGCCAGCAGGCGGGACAGGCTGGATACGCAGTATTTT
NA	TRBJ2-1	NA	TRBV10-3	CAISFGGPPNEQFF	TGTGCCATCAGTTTCGGAGGCCCGCCCAATGAGCAGTTCTTC
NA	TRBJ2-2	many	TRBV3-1	CASSQGSRDTGELFF	TGTGCCAGCAGCCAAGGGTCTAGGGACACCGGGGAGCTGTTTTTT
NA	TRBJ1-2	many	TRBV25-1	CASFHRNYGYTF	TGTGCCAGCTTCCACAGAAACTATGGCTACACCTTC
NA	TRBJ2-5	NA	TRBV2	CASSPDQETQYF	TGTGCCAGCAGTCCTGACCAAGAGACCCAGTACTTC
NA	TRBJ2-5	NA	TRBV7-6	CASTPPGLQETQYF	TGTGCCAGCACCCCCCCGGGGCTCCAAGAGACCCAGTACTTC
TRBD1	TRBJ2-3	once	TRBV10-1	CASSRTGPDTQYF	TGCGCCAGCAGTCGGACAGGGCCAGATACGCAGTATTTT
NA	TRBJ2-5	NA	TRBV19	CASSQRGTGWTQYF	TGTGCCAGCAGCCAACGGGGGACGGGGTGGACCCAGTACTTC